A selection of T cell receptor beta chains follows, all from one sample in a study of early T cells in non-severe SARS-CoV-2 infection. TCRdb redid the calling of the 5' RACE reads with MiXCR, one entry per CDR3 protein. The sample holds some 26,000 distinct CDR3 sequences, about 4.5% seen once. Sequenced sample: whole blood. The receptors come from an adult who was a healthcare worker with PCR-confirmed SARS-CoV-2 infection or an uninfected control (not recorded which). Each CDR3 is given with its conserved first and last residue. Each record gives: clone size, V gene, D gene, J gene, CDR3 protein, CDR3 DNA. D genes are given only for firm matches. Expanded clones are given a class, and other clones once, few, many or no size at all.

>many|TRBV7-2|.|TRBJ1-5
CASSSSGGDLPQHF
TGTGCCAGCAGCTCGAGCGGGGGGGATTTGCCCCAGCATTTT
>many|TRBV18|TRBD1|TRBJ2-1
CASSPSPWDREQFF
TGTGCCAGCTCACCCTCTCCGTGGGACAGGGAGCAGTTCTTC
>many|TRBV11-2|.|TRBJ1-1
CASRLNHLNTEAFF
TGTGCCAGCCGATTGAACCACTTAAACACTGAAGCTTTCTTT
>many|TRBV4-3|TRBD2|TRBJ2-3
CASSQDEASGFGDTQYF
TGCGCCAGCAGCCAAGATGAGGCTAGCGGTTTCGGGGATACGCAGTATTTT
>few|TRBV29-1|TRBD2|TRBJ2-3
CSVPPPGGRARDTQYF
TGCAGCGTTCCCCCCCCGGGGGGGAGGGCCAGGGATACGCAGTATTTT
>many|TRBV6-2/TRBV6-3|TRBD2|TRBJ2-7
CASGDPSGHYEQYF
TGTGCCAGCGGAGATCCTAGCGGCCACTACGAGCAGTACTTC
>many|TRBV9|.|TRBJ2-3
CASNWQGGSTDTQYF
TGTGCCAGCAATTGGCAGGGTGGGAGCACAGATACGCAGTATTTT
>many|TRBV11-2|TRBD2|TRBJ2-1
CASSLFGLAGDNEQFF
TGTGCCAGCAGCTTATTTGGACTAGCGGGGGACAATGAGCAGTTCTTC
>many|TRBV20-1|TRBD2|TRBJ2-1
CSAVGPSGASNEQFF
TGCAGTGCTGTCGGACCTAGCGGGGCGAGCAATGAGCAGTTCTTC
>many|TRBV30|.|TRBJ2-2
CAWVMGANTGELFF
TGTGCCTGGGTAATGGGGGCGAACACCGGGGAGCTGTTTTTT
>.|TRBV4-3|TRBD1|TRBJ2-7
CASSPDRSSYEQYF
TGCGCCAGCAGCCCGGACAGGAGCTCCTACGAGCAGTACTTC
>.|TRBV3-1|TRBD1|TRBJ2-1
CASSQARGSSEQFF
TGTGCCAGCAGCCAGGCCAGGGGGAGTAGTGAGCAGTTCTTC
>many|TRBV18|.|TRBJ1-3
CASSPLTEIGNTIYF
TGTGCCAGCTCACCATTGACGGAAATCGGAAACACCATATATTTT
>many|TRBV29-1|.|TRBJ1-1
CSVGQLNTEAFF
TGCAGCGTTGGGCAGCTGAACACTGAAGCTTTCTTT
>many|TRBV7-8|.|TRBJ2-3
CASSPSGILSTDTQYF
TGTGCCAGCAGTCCGTCAGGGATCCTTAGCACAGATACGCAGTATTTT
>.|TRBV7-2|.|TRBJ2-1
CASSKTHSDYNKQFF
TGTGCCAGCAGCAAGACTCATAGTGATTACAATAAGCAGTTCTTC
>medium-sized|TRBV4-2|TRBD2|TRBJ2-1
CASSPRTSGATWDEQFF
TGTGCCAGCAGCCCCCGGACTAGCGGGGCCACCTGGGATGAGCAGTTCTTC
>many|TRBV6-6|TRBD1|TRBJ1-5
CASSSSQGDGNQPQHF
TGTGCCAGCAGTTCATCACAGGGGGATGGTAATCAGCCCCAGCATTTT
>.|TRBV27|.|TRBJ1-6
CASSPWEYSPLHF
TGTGCCAGCAGTCCATGGGAGTATTCACCCCTCCACTTT
>many|TRBV27|TRBD2|TRBJ2-1
CASGRTSGRHNEQFF
TGTGCCAGCGGGCGGACTAGCGGGAGACACAATGAGCAGTTCTTC
>many|TRBV7-9|TRBD2|TRBJ2-3
CASSLRGELVAGGPDTQYF
TGTGCCAGCAGCTTACGAGGGGAGCTGGTAGCGGGAGGGCCAGATACGCAGTATTTT
>few|TRBV29-1|.|TRBJ1-1
CSANQAMNTEAFF
TGCAGCGCAAATCAGGCGATGAACACTGAAGCTTTCTTT
>many|TRBV29-1|.|TRBJ2-1
CSVEGPSSYNEQFF
TGCAGCGTTGAGGGTCCCAGCTCCTACAATGAGCAGTTCTTC
>many|TRBV7-9|.|TRBJ1-1
CASGPRYFEAFF
TGTGCCAGCGGACCACGTTATTTTGAAGCTTTCTTT
>many|TRBV4-3|TRBD1|TRBJ1-5
CASSRTGREEPQHF
TGCGCCAGCAGCCGGACAGGCCGTGAGGAGCCCCAGCATTTT
>many|TRBV18|TRBD1|TRBJ2-7
CASSPDPDRVGQYF
TGTGCCAGCTCACCTGACCCGGACAGGGTTGGACAGTACTTC
>.|TRBV6-5|TRBD1|TRBJ1-5
CASSFDRDNQPQHF
TGTGCCAGCAGTTTTGACAGGGACAATCAGCCCCAGCATTTT
>many|TRBV6-4|TRBD2|TRBJ2-1
CASSEREYNEQFF
TGTGCCAGCAGTGAGCGGGAGTACAATGAGCAGTTCTTC
>many|TRBV7-2|TRBD2|TRBJ2-1
CASSLQRGRTSGNNEQFF
TGTGCCAGCAGCTTACAGCGGGGGCGGACTAGCGGGAACAATGAGCAGTTCTTC
>many|TRBV20-1|.|TRBJ2-3
CSASPSTGTDTQYF
TGCAGTGCTAGCCCCAGCACGGGCACAGATACGCAGTATTTT
>many|TRBV4-3|.|TRBJ1-6
CASSQDRGLGSPLHF
TGCGCCAGCAGCCAAGATCGCGGGTTAGGCTCACCCCTCCACTTT
>few|TRBV20-1|.|TRBJ1-2
CSARDVVTNYGYTF
TGCAGTGCTAGAGATGTAGTGACAAACTATGGCTACACCTTC
>many|TRBV12-3/TRBV12-4|.|TRBJ2-1
CASSPGQWMGFNEQFF
TGTGCCAGCAGTCCCGGACAGTGGATGGGGTTCAATGAGCAGTTCTTC
>.|TRBV12-3/TRBV12-4|.|TRBJ2-7
CASSLWDIAYEQYF
TGTGCCAGCAGTTTATGGGACATTGCCTACGAGCAGTACTTC
>many|TRBV6-5|.|TRBJ1-2
CASTSDRTSNYGYTF
TGTGCCAGCACCAGCGACCGTACCTCTAACTATGGCTACACCTTC
>few|TRBV20-1|.|TRBJ2-1
CSADKSAHRHEQFF
TGCAGTGCTGACAAAAGCGCCCACAGGCATGAGCAGTTCTTC
>few|TRBV4-3|.|TRBJ2-5
CASSQFLVGSETQYF
TGCGCCAGCAGCCAATTCCTCGTGGGGTCCGAGACCCAGTACTTC
>many|TRBV11-2|.|TRBJ2-1
CASSLKQGSYNEQFF
TGTGCCAGCAGCTTAAAGCAGGGCTCCTACAATGAGCAGTTCTTC
>medium-sized|TRBV7-2|TRBD1|TRBJ2-1
CASSLPGQGRDEQFF
TGTGCCAGCAGCTTACCGGGACAGGGTAGAGATGAGCAGTTCTTC
>many|TRBV20-1|.|TRBJ1-5
CSARDGGAGNQPQHF
TGCAGTGCTAGAGATGGGGGGGCTGGTAATCAGCCCCAGCATTTT
>many|TRBV12-3/TRBV12-4|.|TRBJ1-5
CASSLVADSNQPQHF
TGTGCCAGCAGTTTGGTTGCTGATAGCAATCAGCCCCAGCATTTT
>many|TRBV19|TRBD1|TRBJ1-5
CASSRDRGNNQPQHF
TGTGCCAGTAGTAGGGACAGGGGTAACAATCAGCCCCAGCATTTT
>many|TRBV6-4|.|TRBJ2-1
CASSTTPNNEQFF
TGTGCCAGCAGCACTACCCCGAACAATGAGCAGTTCTTC
>many|TRBV3-1|.|TRBJ1-2
CASSQENMRSGRNGYTF
TGTGCCAGCAGCCAAGAGAACATGAGGAGTGGTAGAAATGGCTACACCTTC
>many|TRBV18|.|TRBJ2-5
CASSPGQKQETQYF
TGTGCCAGCTCACCAGGACAGAAGCAAGAGACCCAGTACTTC
>many|TRBV5-1|.|TRBJ2-6
CASSSWASGANVLTF
TGCGCCAGCAGCTCATGGGCCTCTGGGGCCAACGTCCTGACTTTC
>many|TRBV18|TRBD2|TRBJ2-5
CASSPRTGRGETQYF
TGTGCCAGCTCCCCCCGGACCGGGAGGGGGGAGACCCAGTACTTC
>many|TRBV20-1|.|TRBJ1-1
CSAHKIGRGSGEAFF
TGCAGTGCGCATAAAATAGGCCGCGGAAGTGGTGAAGCTTTCTTT
>many|TRBV7-8|.|TRBJ2-1
CASSLFNEQFF
TGTGCCAGCAGCTTATTCAATGAGCAGTTCTTC
>many|TRBV20-1|.|TRBJ1-5
CSARAGLNPGFQPQHF
TGCAGTGCTAGGGCCGGCCTTAACCCGGGGTTTCAGCCCCAGCATTTT
>few|TRBV5-1|.|TRBJ2-3
CASSLAGLGPRTDTQYF
TGCGCCAGCAGCTTGGCCGGCCTGGGACCCCGCACAGATACGCAGTATTTT
>few|TRBV12-3/TRBV12-4|.|TRBJ1-2
CASSLPTWHGYTF
TGTGCCAGCAGTTTACCCACCTGGCATGGCTACACCTTC
>many|TRBV7-6|TRBD2|TRBJ2-1
CASSLAGGPGDEQFF
TGTGCCAGCAGCTTAGCGGGAGGGCCTGGGGATGAGCAGTTCTTC
>.|TRBV7-2|.|TRBJ2-5
CASSSLLGKQETQYF
TGTGCCAGCAGCTCCCTGTTGGGGAAACAAGAGACCCAGTACTTC
>many|TRBV10-3|TRBD2|TRBJ2-3
CAIGLAGGPSDTQYF
TGTGCCATCGGACTAGCGGGAGGGCCGTCAGATACGCAGTATTTT
>many|TRBV20-1|.|TRBJ2-1
CSARDLTGANNEQFF
TGCAGTGCTAGAGATCTTACGGGGGCCAACAATGAGCAGTTCTTC
>few|TRBV4-3|.|TRBJ2-2
CASSPGRVQGTGELFF
TGCGCCAGCAGCCCTGGGAGGGTACAGGGCACCGGGGAGCTGTTTTTT